Sequencing of this TCR beta chain was carried out in a study of cytomegalovirus exposure and HLA in healthy donors. 13 Jbeta primers and 60 Vbeta primers were used for the PCR. Sequencing was performed with immunoSEQ multiplex PCR; in TCRdb, only in-frame clones are kept and a portion is missing. The sample contains approximately 150,000 clones, roughly 75% of which appear only once. This CDR3 spans 12 amino acids. V lost 3 bases to trimming and J lost 7 bases, with 10 bases between them. The germline CDR1 and CDR2 sequences are MNHEY and SMNVEV (reference sequence). Sequencing used PBMCs. This chain links TRBV27 with TRBJ2-7; D is possibly TRBD2 (5 bases). This TCR came from a young man in good health and CMV-seropositive. The CDR3 DNA is TGTGCCAGCAGTTTGAGGACGGGGGAGCAGTACTTC. Its translation: CASSLRTGEQYF.